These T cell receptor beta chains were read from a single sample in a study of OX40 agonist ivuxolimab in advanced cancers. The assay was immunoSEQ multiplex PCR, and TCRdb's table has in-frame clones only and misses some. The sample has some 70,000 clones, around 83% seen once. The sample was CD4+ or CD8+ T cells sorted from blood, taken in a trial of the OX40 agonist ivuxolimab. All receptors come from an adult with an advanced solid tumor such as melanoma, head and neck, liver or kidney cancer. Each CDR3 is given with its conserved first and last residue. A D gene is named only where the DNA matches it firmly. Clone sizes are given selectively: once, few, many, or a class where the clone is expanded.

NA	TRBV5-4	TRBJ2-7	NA	CASSLVRGYEQYF	TGTGCCAGCAGCTTGGTTCGCGGCTACGAGCAGTACTTC
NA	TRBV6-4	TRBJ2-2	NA	CASRHDSRTLGELFF	TGTGCCAGCAGGCACGACAGTAGAACCCTCGGGGAGCTGTTTTTT
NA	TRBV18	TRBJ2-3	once	CASSPLRESTDTQYF	TGTGCCAGCTCACCATTACGGGAAAGCACAGATACGCAGTATTTT
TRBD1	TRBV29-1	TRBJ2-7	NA	CSGQGVSYEQYF	TGCAGCGGACAGGGTGTGTCCTACGAGCAGTACTTC
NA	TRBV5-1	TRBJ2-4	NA	CASSLGSSGSIF	TGCGCCAGCAGCTTAGGATCCTCCGGAAGTATCTTC
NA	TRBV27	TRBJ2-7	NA	CASSYNRMRDEQYF	TGTGCCAGCAGTTATAACAGAATGCGTGACGAGCAGTACTTC
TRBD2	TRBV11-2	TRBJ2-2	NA	CASSIGRGAGELFF	TGTGCCAGCAGCATCGGGAGGGGGGCCGGGGAGCTGTTTTTT
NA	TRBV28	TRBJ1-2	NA	CASGRGAPYGYTF	TGTGCCAGCGGAAGGGGGGCCCCCTATGGCTACACCTTC
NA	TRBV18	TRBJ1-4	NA	CASSPNVRTTNEKLFF	TGTGCCAGCTCACCGAACGTCAGAACAACTAATGAAAAACTGTTTTTT
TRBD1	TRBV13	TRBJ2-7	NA	CASSSTTGTEQYF	TGTGCCAGCAGCTCCACGACAGGGACGGAGCAGTACTTC
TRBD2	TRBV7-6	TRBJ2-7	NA	CASSLGASGIHYEQYF	TGTGCCAGCAGCTTAGGCGCTAGCGGAATCCACTACGAGCAGTACTTC
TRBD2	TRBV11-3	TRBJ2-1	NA	CASGGEAGGIEQFF	TGTGCCAGCGGGGGAGAGGCGGGAGGGATTGAGCAGTTCTTC
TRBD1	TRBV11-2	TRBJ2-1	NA	CASSPGDRVLYNEQFF	TGTGCCAGCAGCCCCGGGGACAGGGTTTTATACAATGAGCAGTTCTTC
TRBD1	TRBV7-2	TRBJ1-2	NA	CASSPTGGGYGYTF	TGTGCCAGCAGCCCAACAGGGGGGGGTTATGGCTACACCTTC
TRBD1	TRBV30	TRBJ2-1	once	CAWSPYPGTGGNEQFF	TGTGCCTGGAGCCCTTACCCCGGGACAGGGGGAAATGAGCAGTTCTTC
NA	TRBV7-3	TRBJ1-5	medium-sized	CASSSDSLVDQPQHF	TGTGCCAGCAGCTCCGACAGTCTGGTCGATCAGCCCCAGCATTTT
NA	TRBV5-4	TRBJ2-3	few	CASSLDGDTQYF	TGTGCCAGCAGCTTGGACGGCGATACGCAGTATTTT
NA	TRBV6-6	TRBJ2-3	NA	CASRQGIDTQYF	TGTGCCAGCAGACAGGGAATCGATACGCAGTATTTT
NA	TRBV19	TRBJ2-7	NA	CASSPTRPYEQYF	TGTGCCAGTAGTCCCACCCGTCCCTACGAGCAGTACTTC
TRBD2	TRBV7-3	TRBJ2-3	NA	CASSPSGLAPDTQYF	TGTGCCAGCAGCCCGTCGGGACTAGCGCCCGATACGCAGTATTTT
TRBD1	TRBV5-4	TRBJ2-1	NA	CASSLASGQGRYEQFF	TGTGCCAGCAGCTTGGCCTCGGGACAGGGCCGTTATGAGCAGTTCTTC
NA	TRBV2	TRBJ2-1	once	CASSETRGNEQFF	TGTGCCAGCAGTGAAACCAGGGGAAATGAGCAGTTCTTC
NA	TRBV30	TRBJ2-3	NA	CAWSVSGSDTQYF	TGTGCCTGGAGTGTCTCAGGGTCAGATACGCAGTATTTT
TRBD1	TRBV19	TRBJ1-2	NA	CASKSQGRSLVNYGYTF	TGTGCCAGTAAGTCACAGGGGCGCTCTCTCGTCAACTATGGCTACACCTTC
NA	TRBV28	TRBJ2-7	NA	CASSPGAPSYEQYF	TGTGCCAGCAGTCCGGGGGCCCCCAGCTACGAGCAGTACTTC
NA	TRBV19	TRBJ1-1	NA	CASSKATGSDTEAFF	TGTGCCAGTAGTAAGGCCACAGGGTCGGACACTGAAGCTTTCTTT
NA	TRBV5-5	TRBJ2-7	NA	CASSLTGSPREQYF	TGTGCCAGCAGCCTGACAGGCTCTCCCCGTGAGCAGTACTTC
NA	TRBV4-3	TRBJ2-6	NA	CASSQVISTGPIPGANVLTF	TGCGCCAGCAGCCAAGTGATATCGACAGGCCCAATACCGGGGGCCAACGTCCTGACTTTC
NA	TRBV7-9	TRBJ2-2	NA	CASSFGLQTNTGELFF	TGTGCCAGCAGCTTTGGACTCCAGACGAACACCGGGGAGCTGTTTTTT